This T cell receptor beta chain was identified during a study of blood T cells in healthy people across ages. Study summary: Per two T cells, about one barcoded beta molecule was captured through template switching.

V was pared by 7 bases and J by 4 bases, with 5 bases between. This CDR3 contains 11 residues. The germline gives CDR1 MGHRA, CDR2 YSYEKL. It was with a sample-barcoded 5' primer and a J-beta primer mix that a second PCR of roughly 6 to 12 cycles was run. TCRdb reanalysed the 5' RACE reads using MiXCR and keeps one entry per CDR3 protein. The data show 1.2 million to 1.5 million distinct CDR3 sequences, with approximately 59% seen just once and 6.7% held by the top ten. Approximately 9.1 milliliters was the volume of peripheral blood drawn from each donor. At least 5.5 micrograms of total RNA were extracted per sample.

The receptor was isolated from a man between 18 and 29 years old in good health. The sequenced material came from blood. The chain recombines TRBV4-1 with TRBJ1-3, with D uncertain. CDR3 DNA sequence: TGCGCCAGCACCGCAGGAAACACCATATATTTT. Translating gives CASTAGNTIYF.